The 6 T cell receptor beta chains below come from one sample, sequenced in a study of spatial heterogeneity in lung cancer. As for time point: blood at routine non-recurrence follow-up after resection. MiXCR was run by TCRdb on the 5' RACE reads, yielding one entry per CDR3 protein. The repertoire holds roughly 71,000 distinct CDR3 sequences, with over 7% as singletons. The specimen was PBMCs, collected at follow-up. The source of these receptors is a female donor with early-stage non-small cell lung cancer.

In its sample, this clonotype was seen a few times. This sequence joins TRBV14 and TRBJ2-7; tentatively, D is TRBD1 (5 bases). V lost 0 bases and J lost 5, with 14 bases in between. Germline CDR1 reads SGHDN; CDR2 reads FVKESK. This CDR3 has 15 amino acids. This CDR3 is CASSQEPRWTNEQYF. The CDR3 DNA follows: TGTGCCAGCAGCCAAGAGCCCCGGTGGACAAACGAGCAGTACTTC.

This clonotype was seen repeatedly, ten times or more. The chain couples TRBV3-1 to TRBJ2-3; TRBD2 matches at 7 bases. This CDR3 has 18 residues. The V segment lost 0 bases and the J segment 0 bases; nucleotides outside the gene matches: 9. Germline V gives CDR1 LGHDT, CDR2 YNNKEL (reference sequence). The CDR3 region is CASSQEFWSGDSTDTQYF. The CDR3 bases are TGTGCCAGCAGCCAAGAATTCTGGAGCGGGGATAGCACAGATACGCAGTATTTT.

This clonotype was found many times. The rearrangement joins TRBV4-1 to TRBJ2-7; D call uncertain. CDR1 MGHRA and CDR2 YSYEKL come from the germline V gene. The CDR3 loop spans 14 amino acids. V was cut by 3 bases and J by 2 bases, with 11 bases left in between. CDR3 nucleotides: TGCGCCAGCAGCCATAGTGGAAGAACCTACGAGCAGTACTTC. Its protein product is CASSHSGRTYEQYF.

This clonotype came up many times. The rearrangement joins TRBV10-3 to TRBJ1-3; tentative D call: TRBD1 (5 bases). The V end was cut by 2 bases, the J end by 0 bases, with 14 bases between. The CDR3 covers 17 residues. Germline V lookup: CDR1 ENHRY, CDR2 SYGVKD. CDR3 sequence (DNA): TGTGCCATCAGTGAGAGGGGCCCAGGTCTCTCTGGAAACACCATATATTTT. It is translated as CAISERGPGLSGNTIYF.

This clonotype was seen at least ten times. V and J are TRBV19 and TRBJ2-4, with D possibly matching TRBD2 (6 bases). The CDR3 runs to 17 residues. The V gene's germline CDR1 is LNHDA and CDR2 SQIVND (reference sequence). V dropped 5 bases and J dropped 0 bases, with 17 bases sitting between them. CDR3 in amino acids: CASSPGVGRRAKNIQYF. The CDR3 bases are TGTGCCAGTAGTCCGGGGGTAGGGAGACGAGCCAAAAACATTCAGTACTTC.

This sequence joins TRBV28 and TRBJ2-1, with 8 bases identical to TRBD2. Per germline, CDR1 MDHEN and CDR2 SYDVKM. This CDR3 has 16 residues. The junction had 17 bases not matched to a gene; V was cut back by 6 bases and J by 10 bases. CDR3 DNA: TGTGCCAGCAGCCGCTCCGCTGCGGGAGGTCCTCGAGAGCAGTTCTTC. Its translation: CASSRSAAGGPREQFF.